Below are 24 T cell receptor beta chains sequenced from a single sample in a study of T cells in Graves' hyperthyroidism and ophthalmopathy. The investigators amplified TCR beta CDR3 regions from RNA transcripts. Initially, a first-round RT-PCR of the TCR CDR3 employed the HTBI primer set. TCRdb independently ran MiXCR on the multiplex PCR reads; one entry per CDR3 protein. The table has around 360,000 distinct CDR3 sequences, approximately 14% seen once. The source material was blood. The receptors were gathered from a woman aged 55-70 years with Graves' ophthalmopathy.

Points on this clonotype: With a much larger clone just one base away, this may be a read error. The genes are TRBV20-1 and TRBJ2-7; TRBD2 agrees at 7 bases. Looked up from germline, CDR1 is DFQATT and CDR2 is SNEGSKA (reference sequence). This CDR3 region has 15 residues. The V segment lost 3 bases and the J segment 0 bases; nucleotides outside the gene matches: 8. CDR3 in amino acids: CSARAEWEGSYEQYF. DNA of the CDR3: TGCAGTGCTAGGGCCGAATGGGAGGGCTCCTACGAGCAGTACTTC.

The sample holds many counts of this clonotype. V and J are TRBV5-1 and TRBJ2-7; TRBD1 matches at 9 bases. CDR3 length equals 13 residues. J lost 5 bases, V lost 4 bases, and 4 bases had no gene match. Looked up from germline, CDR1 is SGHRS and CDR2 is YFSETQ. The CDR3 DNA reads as TGCGCCAGCAGCCGGACAGGGGTGGACGAGCAGTACTTC. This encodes CASSRTGVDEQYF.

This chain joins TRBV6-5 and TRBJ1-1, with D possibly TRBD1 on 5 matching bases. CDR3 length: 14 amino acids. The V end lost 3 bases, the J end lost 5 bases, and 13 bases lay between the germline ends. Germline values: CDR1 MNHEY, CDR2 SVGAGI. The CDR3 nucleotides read TGTGCCAGCAGTTATGGGCAGGGCAAGACTGAAGCTTTCTTT. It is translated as CASSYGQGKTEAFF.

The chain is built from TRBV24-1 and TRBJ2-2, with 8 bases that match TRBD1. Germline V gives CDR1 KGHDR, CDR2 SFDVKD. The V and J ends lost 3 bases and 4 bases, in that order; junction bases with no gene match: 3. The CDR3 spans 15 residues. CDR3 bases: TGTGCCACCAGTGATGACAGGGGAACCACCGGGGAGCTGTTTTTT. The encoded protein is CATSDDRGTTGELFF.

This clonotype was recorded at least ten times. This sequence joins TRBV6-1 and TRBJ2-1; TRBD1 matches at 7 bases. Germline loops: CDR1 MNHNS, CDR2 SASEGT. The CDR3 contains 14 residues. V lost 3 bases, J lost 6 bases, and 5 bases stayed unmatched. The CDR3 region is CASSDVTGSNEQFF. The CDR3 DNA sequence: TGTGCCAGCAGTGATGTGACAGGGAGCAATGAGCAGTTCTTC.

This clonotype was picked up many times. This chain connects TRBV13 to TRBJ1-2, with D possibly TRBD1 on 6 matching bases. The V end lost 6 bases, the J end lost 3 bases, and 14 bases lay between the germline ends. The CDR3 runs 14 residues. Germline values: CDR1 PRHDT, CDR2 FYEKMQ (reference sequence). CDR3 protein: CASSEQGVDYGYTF. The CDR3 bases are TGTGCCAGCAGTGAACAGGGTGTTGACTATGGCTACACCTTC. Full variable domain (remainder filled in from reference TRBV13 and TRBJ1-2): AAGVIQSPRHLIKEKRETATLKCYPIPRHDTVYWYQQGPGQDPQFLISFYEKMQSDKGSIPDRFSAQQFSDYHSELNMSSLELGDSALYFCASSEQGVDYGYTFGSGTRLTVV.

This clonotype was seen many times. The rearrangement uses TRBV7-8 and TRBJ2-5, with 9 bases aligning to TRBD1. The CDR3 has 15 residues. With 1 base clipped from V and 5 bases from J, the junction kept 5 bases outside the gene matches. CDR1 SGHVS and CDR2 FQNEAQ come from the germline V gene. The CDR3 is CASSLGQGGAETQYF. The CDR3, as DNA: TGTGCCAGCAGCTTAGGACAGGGGGGGGCGGAGACCCAGTACTTC.

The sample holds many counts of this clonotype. This CDR3 is CASSLRWLGTSGIYEQYF. The CDR3 bases are TGTGCCAGCAGTTTAAGGTGGTTGGGGACTAGCGGGATCTACGAGCAGTACTTC. The rearrangement joins TRBV28 to TRBJ2-7; TRBD2 matches 13 bases. The V gene end was trimmed by 2 bases and the J gene end by 3 bases; junction bases not matched to a gene: 10. The V gene's germline CDR1 is MDHEN and CDR2 SYDVKM. The CDR3 has 18 residues.

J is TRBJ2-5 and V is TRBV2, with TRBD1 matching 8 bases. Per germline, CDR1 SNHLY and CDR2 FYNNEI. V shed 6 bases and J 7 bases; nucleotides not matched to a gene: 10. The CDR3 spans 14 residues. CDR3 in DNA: TGTGCCAGCAGCAAGGATGGACAGGGCGGGACCCAGTACTTC. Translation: CASSKDGQGGTQYF.

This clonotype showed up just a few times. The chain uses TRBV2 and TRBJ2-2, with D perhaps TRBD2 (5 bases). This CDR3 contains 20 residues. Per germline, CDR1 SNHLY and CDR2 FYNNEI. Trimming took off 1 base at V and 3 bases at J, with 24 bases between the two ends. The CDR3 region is CASSEGRRLAQSVHTGELFF. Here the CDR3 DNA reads TGTGCCAGCAGTGAAGGTCGGCGGCTAGCTCAGAGTGTACACACCGGGGAGCTGTTTTTT.

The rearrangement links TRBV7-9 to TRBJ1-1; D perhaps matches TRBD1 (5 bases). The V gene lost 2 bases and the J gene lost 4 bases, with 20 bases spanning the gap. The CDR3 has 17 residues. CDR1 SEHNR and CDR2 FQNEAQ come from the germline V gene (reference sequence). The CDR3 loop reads CASSLPLGTGLSTEAFF. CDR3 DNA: TGTGCCAGCAGCTTACCCCTCGGGACGGGCCTGTCCACTGAAGCTTTCTTT.

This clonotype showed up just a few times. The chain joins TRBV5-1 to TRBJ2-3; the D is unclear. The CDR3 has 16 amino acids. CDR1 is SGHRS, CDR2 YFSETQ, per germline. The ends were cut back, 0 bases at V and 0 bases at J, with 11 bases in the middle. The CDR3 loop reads CASSLEFDFSTDTQYF. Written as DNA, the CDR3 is TGCGCCAGCAGCTTGGAGTTCGACTTTAGCACAGATACGCAGTATTTT.

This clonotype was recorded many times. The CDR3 reads CASTPGAPADTQYF. The DNA for the CDR3 is TGTGCCAGCACCCCGGGAGCTCCGGCAGATACGCAGTATTTT. The rearrangement joins TRBV28 to TRBJ2-3, with TRBD2 as a possible D gene (6 bases). The CDR3 totals 14 residues. V gave up 7 bases and J gave up 4 bases, with 15 bases separating them. Germline assignment: CDR1 MDHEN and CDR2 SYDVKM.

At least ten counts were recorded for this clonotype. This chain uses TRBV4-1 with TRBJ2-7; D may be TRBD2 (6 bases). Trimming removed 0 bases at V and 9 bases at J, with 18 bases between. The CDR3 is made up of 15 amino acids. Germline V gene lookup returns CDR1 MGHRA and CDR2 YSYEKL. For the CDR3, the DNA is TGCGCCAGCAGCCAAGATCGGCGGGAACGGGAGTGGCAGTACTTC. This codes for CASSQDRREREWQYF.

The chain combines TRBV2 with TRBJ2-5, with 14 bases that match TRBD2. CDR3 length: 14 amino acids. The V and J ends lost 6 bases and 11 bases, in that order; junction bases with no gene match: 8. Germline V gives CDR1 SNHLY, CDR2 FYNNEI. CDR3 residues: CASRRTSGRTYQYF. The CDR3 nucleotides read TGTGCCAGCAGGCGGACTAGCGGGAGGACATATCAGTACTTC. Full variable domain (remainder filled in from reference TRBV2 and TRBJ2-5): EPEVTQTPSHQVTQMGQEVILRCVPISNHLYFYWYRQILGQKVEFLVSFYNNEISEKSEIFDDQFSVERPDGSNFTLKIRSTKLEDSAMYFCASRRTSGRTYQYFGPGTRLLVL.

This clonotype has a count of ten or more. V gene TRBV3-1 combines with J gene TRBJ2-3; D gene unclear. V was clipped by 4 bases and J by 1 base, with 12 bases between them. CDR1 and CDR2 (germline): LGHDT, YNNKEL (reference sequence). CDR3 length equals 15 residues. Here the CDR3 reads CASSPTRSGTDTQYF. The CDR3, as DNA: TGTGCCAGCAGCCCGACCCGTTCTGGCACAGATACGCAGTATTTT.

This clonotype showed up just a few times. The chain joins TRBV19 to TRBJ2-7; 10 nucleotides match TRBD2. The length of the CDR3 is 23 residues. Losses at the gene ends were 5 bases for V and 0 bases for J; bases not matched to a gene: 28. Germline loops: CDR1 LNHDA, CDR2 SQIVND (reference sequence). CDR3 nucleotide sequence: TGTGCCAGTAGTTCCTACGGCAGGACAAGAGGAGCTAGCGGGAGTCTAAGCTCCTACGAGCAGTACTTC. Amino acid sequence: CASSSYGRTRGASGSLSSYEQYF.

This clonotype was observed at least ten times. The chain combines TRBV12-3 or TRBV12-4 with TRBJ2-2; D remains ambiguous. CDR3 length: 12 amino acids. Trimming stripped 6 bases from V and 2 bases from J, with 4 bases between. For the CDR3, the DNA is TGTGCCAGCAGCCTAAACACCGGGGAGCTGTTTTTT. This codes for CASSLNTGELFF.

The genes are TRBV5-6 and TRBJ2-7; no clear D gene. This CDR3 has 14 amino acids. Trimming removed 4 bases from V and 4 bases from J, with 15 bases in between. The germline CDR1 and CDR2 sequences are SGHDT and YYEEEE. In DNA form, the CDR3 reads TGTGCCAGCAGCAGCTTGTTCGTTGGTTACGAGCAGTACTTC. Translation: CASSSLFVGYEQYF. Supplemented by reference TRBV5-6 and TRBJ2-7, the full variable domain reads DAGVTQSPTHLIKTRGQQVTLRCSPKSGHDTVSWYQQALGQGPQFIFQYYEEEERQRGNFPDRFSGHQFPNYSSELNVNALLLGDSALYLCASSSLFVGYEQYFGPGTRLTVT.

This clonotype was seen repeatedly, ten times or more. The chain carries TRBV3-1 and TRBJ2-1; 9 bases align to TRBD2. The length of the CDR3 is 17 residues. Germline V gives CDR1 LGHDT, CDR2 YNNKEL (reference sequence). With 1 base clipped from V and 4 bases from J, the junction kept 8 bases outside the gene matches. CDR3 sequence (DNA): TGTGCCAGCAGCCAAGTCCCCAGGCTAGCGGGGTACAATGAGCAGTTCTTC. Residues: CASSQVPRLAGYNEQFF.

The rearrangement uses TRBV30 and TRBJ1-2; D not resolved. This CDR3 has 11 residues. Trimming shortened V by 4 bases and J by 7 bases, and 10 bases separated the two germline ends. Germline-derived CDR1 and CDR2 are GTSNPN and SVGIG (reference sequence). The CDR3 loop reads CAWKVRPGYTF. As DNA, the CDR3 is TGTGCCTGGAAAGTTCGGCCTGGCTACACCTTC.

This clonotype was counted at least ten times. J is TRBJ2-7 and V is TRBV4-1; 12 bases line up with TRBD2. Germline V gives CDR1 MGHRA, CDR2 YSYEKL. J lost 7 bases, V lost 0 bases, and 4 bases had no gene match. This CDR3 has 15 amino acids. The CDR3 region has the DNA TGCGCCAGCAGCCAAGAGCTAGCGGGAGGGGGAGAGCAGTACTTC. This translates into CASSQELAGGGEQYF.

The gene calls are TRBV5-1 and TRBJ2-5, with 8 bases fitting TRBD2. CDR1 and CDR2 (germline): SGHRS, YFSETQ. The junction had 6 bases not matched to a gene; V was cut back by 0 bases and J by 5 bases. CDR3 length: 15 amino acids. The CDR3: CASSLAGRAAETQYF. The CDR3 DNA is TGCGCCAGCAGCTTGGCCGGGAGGGCGGCGGAGACCCAGTACTTC.

The DNA of the CDR3 is TGTGCCAGCAGCCCCTGGACTAGCGTTCCCTACGAGCAGTACTTC. Translating it yields CASSPWTSVPYEQYF. This chain links TRBV11-2 with TRBJ2-7; 9 nucleotides match TRBD2. The CDR3 sequence is 15 residues long. J was trimmed by 2 bases and V by 5 bases; bases with no gene match: 7. From germline, CDR1 is SGHAT and CDR2 FQNNGV.